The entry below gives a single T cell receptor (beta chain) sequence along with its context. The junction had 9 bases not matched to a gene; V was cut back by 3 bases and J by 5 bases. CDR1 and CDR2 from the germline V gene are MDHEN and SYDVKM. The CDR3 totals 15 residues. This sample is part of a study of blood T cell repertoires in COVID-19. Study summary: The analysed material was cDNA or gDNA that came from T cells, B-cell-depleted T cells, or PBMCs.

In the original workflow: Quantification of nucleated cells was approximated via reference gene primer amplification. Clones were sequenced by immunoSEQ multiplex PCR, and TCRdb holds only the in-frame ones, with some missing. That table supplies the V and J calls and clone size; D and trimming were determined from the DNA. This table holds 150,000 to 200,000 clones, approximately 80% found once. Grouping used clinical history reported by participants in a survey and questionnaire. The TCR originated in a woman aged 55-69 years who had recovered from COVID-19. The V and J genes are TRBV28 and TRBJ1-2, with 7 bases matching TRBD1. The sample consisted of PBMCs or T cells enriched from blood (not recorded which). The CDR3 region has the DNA TGTGCCAGCAGTTTTTCGGTAACAGGGGTTTATGGCTACACCTTC. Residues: CASSFSVTGVYGYTF.